Listed here are 27 T cell receptor beta chains from one sample, sequenced in a study of cytomegalovirus exposure and HLA in healthy donors. The protocol was immunoSEQ multiplex PCR, while the TCRdb copy is restricted to in-frame clones and leaves out a portion. The table has about 78,000 clones, 90% to 97% seen once. The sequenced sample consisted of PBMCs. These receptors came from a young man in good health and CMV-seropositive.

This clone was counted a single time. The chain joins TRBV6-4 to TRBJ2-3; 7 bases map to TRBD2. The V and J ends lost 4 bases and 0 bases, in that order; junction bases with no gene match: 4. This CDR3 has 15 residues. The germline V gene encodes CDR1 MRHNA and CDR2 SNTAGT. The CDR3 here is CASSVGRGSTDTQYF. The DNA for the CDR3 is TGTGCCAGCAGTGTAGGGCGGGGGAGCACAGATACGCAGTATTTT.

The genes are TRBV7-9 and TRBJ2-1; 8 positions match TRBD2. Germline-derived CDR1 and CDR2 are SEHNR and FQNEAQ (reference sequence). V was clipped by 1 base and J by 5 bases; unmatched bases: 13. The CDR3 is made up of 18 amino acids. CDR3 sequence (DNA): TGTGCCAGCAGCTTAGAGTACCTTGGCGGGAGGAGGAACAATGAGCAGTTCTTC. Its translation is CASSLEYLGGRRNNEQFF.

The rearrangement joins TRBV30 to TRBJ2-3, with 7 nucleotides matching TRBD2. J lost 3 bases, V lost 3 bases, and 9 bases had no gene match. CDR1 and CDR2 (germline): GTSNPN, SVGIG (reference sequence). The length of the CDR3 is 15 residues. This CDR3 reads CAWRDPGGETDTQYF. The CDR3 DNA reads TGTGCCTGGAGAGATCCGGGAGGCGAAACAGATACGCAGTATTTT.

The chain links TRBV5-1 to TRBJ2-7, with D perhaps matching TRBD1 (6 bases). Germline V CDR1 and CDR2: SGHRS, YFSETQ. This CDR3 spans 14 amino acids. Trimming shortened V by 4 bases and J by 2 bases, and 13 bases separated the two germline ends. CDR3 amino acids: CASSGQGFPYEQYF. The CDR3 bases are TGCGCCAGCAGCGGTCAGGGGTTCCCCTACGAGCAGTACTTC.

The J gene is TRBJ2-7, the V gene TRBV5-4; possible D gene TRBD2, 5 bases. The CDR3 spans 11 residues. Germline CDR1 is SGHNT and CDR2 is YYREEE (reference sequence). Deletions cut 7 bases from V and 4 bases from J, with 9 bases between. The CDR3 reads CASGSGYEQYF. CDR3 DNA sequence: TGTGCCAGCGGGAGTGGGTACGAGCAGTACTTC.

V is TRBV5-1 and J is TRBJ2-5, with 8 bases lining up with TRBD2. V was pared by 6 bases and J by 0 bases, with 10 bases of the junction left unmatched. Germline V lookup: CDR1 SGHRS, CDR2 YFSETQ. This CDR3 contains 16 residues. The CDR3 is CASTREGEGYQETQYF. In DNA form, the CDR3 reads TGCGCCAGCACCCGGGAGGGGGAGGGGTACCAAGAGACCCAGTACTTC.

This clone was observed a single time. Mismatch with germline at one junction end may stem from a read error. Here the CDR3 DNA reads TGTGCTAGCAGCTTTAAGACGGGAGGAGAGACCCAGTACTTC. Amino acid sequence: CASSFKTGGETQYF. This chain links TRBV7-7 with TRBJ2-5; 7 bases line up with TRBD2. Germline V gives CDR1 SSHAT, CDR2 FNYEAQ (reference sequence). This CDR3 has 14 amino acids.

The gene calls are TRBV7-9 and TRBJ1-5; the D is unclear. Germline values: CDR1 SEHNR, CDR2 FQNEAQ (reference sequence). The germline V and J ends were trimmed by 2 bases and 5 bases, with 4 bases remaining between them. The CDR3 has 12 residues. The CDR3 is CASSLTYQPQHF. Written as DNA, the CDR3 is TGTGCCAGCAGCTTAACATATCAGCCCCAGCATTTT.

A single count supports this clone. The V gene is TRBV6-6, the J gene TRBJ2-4; 7 nucleotides line up with TRBD2. This CDR3 contains 15 residues. V lost 6 bases and J lost 0; bases outside the gene matches: 5. Germline V lookup: CDR1 MNHNY, CDR2 SVGAGI (reference sequence). CDR3: CASRGGEVAKNIQYF. In nucleotides, the CDR3 is TGTGCCAGCAGGGGGGGGGAGGTAGCCAAAAACATTCAGTACTTC.

This clone was found once. The rearrangement links TRBV7-3 to TRBJ2-5; tentative D call: TRBD1 (5 bases). Germline CDR1 and CDR2: SGHTA and FQGTGA. The CDR3 is made up of 13 amino acids. Trimming took off 0 bases at V and 3 bases at J, with 5 bases between the two ends. The CDR3 here is CASSLTGEETQYF. The CDR3 nucleotides read TGTGCCAGCAGCTTAACAGGGGAAGAGACCCAGTACTTC. Complete variable domain (other parts from reference TRBV7-3 and TRBJ2-5): GAGVSQTPSNKVTEKGKYVELRCDPISGHTALYWYRQSLGQGPEFLIYFQGTGAADDSGLPNDRFFAVRPEGSVSTLKIQRTERGDSAVYLCASSLTGEETQYFGPGTRLLVL.

A single count supports this clone. The V gene is TRBV19, the J gene TRBJ1-2, with D unclear. CDR3 length equals 15 residues. With 1 base removed from V and 4 bases from J, the gap between germline ends came to 13 bases. The germline gives CDR1 LNHDA, CDR2 SQIVND (reference sequence). CDR3 nucleotide sequence: TGTGCCAGTAGTATAGGAGGTGGTGGGTTCTATGGCTACACCTTC. Translating it yields CASSIGGGGFYGYTF.

The chain is built from TRBV19 and TRBJ1-2; 8 bases agree with TRBD1. J was trimmed by 4 bases and V by 4 bases; bases with no gene match: 5. The CDR3 covers 14 residues. Germline loops: CDR1 LNHDA, CDR2 SQIVND (reference sequence). CDR3 amino acids: CASSSDRGVYGYTF. DNA of the CDR3: TGTGCCAGTAGTAGTGACAGGGGTGTCTATGGCTACACCTTC.

V is TRBV5-4 and J is TRBJ2-3, with a possible D match to TRBD1 (5 bases). Germline CDR1 SGHNT, CDR2 YYREEE (reference sequence). V lost 3 bases and J 3 bases, leaving 14 bases between the germline ends. The CDR3 extends over 15 amino acids. The CDR3: CASSSRQRETDTQYF. As DNA, the CDR3 is TGTGCCAGCAGCTCAAGACAGAGAGAAACAGATACGCAGTATTTT.

V and J are TRBV5-3 and TRBJ2-3, with 10 bases that match TRBD2. TRBV5-3 is sorted into the ORF group, with uncertain function. This CDR3 has 20 residues. V lost 2 bases to trimming and J lost 1 base; unmatched junction nucleotides: 16. The CDR3 loop is CARSFIPGRKLAGRTDTQYF. The CDR3 DNA reads as TGTGCCAGAAGCTTTATCCCAGGGCGAAAACTAGCGGGACGCACAGATACGCAGTATTTT.

This clone was recorded only once. V usage is TRBV7-3 and J usage is TRBJ1-1, with D perhaps matching TRBD1 (6 bases). The CDR3 has 11 amino acids. The V end lost 5 bases, the J end lost 7 bases, and 8 bases lay between the germline ends. Germline-derived CDR1 and CDR2 are SGHTA and FQGTGA. The CDR3: CASSKGGEAFF. The CDR3 coding sequence is TGTGCCAGCAGCAAAGGGGGTGAAGCTTTCTTT.

This rearrangement joins TRBV9 to TRBJ1-4; D uncertain. Germline V gene data show CDR1 as SGDLS and CDR2 as YYNGEE. This CDR3 has 15 residues. With 5 bases removed from V and 1 base from J, the gap between germline ends came to 12 bases. CDR3 sequence (DNA): TGTGCCAGCAGTGCGGCCCGGGGAACTAATGAAAAACTGTTTTTT. Its protein product is CASSAARGTNEKLFF.

This chain joins TRBV7-9 and TRBJ2-5, with 8 bases matching TRBD1. The V segment lost 3 bases and the J segment 5 bases; nucleotides outside the gene matches: 8. This CDR3 comprises 15 residues. Looked up from germline, CDR1 is SEHNR and CDR2 is FQNEAQ (reference sequence). The CDR3 DNA reads as TGTGCCAGCAGCTTGGTGACAGGGGTAGGGGAGACCCAGTACTTC. Translated, it gives CASSLVTGVGETQYF.

This chain links TRBV6-6 with TRBJ1-2; D gene ambiguous. Trimming removed 6 bases from V and 7 bases from J, with 9 bases in between. This CDR3 spans 11 amino acids. The germline V gene encodes CDR1 MNHNY and CDR2 SVGAGI (reference sequence). CDR3 nucleotides: TGTGCCAGCAGGACAATCGGTGGCTACACCTTC. The encoded protein is CASRTIGGYTF.

This clone has just one count. The genes are TRBV19 and TRBJ1-5; 8 bases map to TRBD1. The CDR3 is 14 amino acids. Germline V lookup: CDR1 LNHDA, CDR2 SQIVND (reference sequence). V shed 7 bases and J 4 bases; nucleotides not matched to a gene: 6. The CDR3 here is CASNEGQGNQPQHF. CDR3 nucleotides: TGTGCCAGTAATGAAGGACAGGGAAATCAGCCCCAGCATTTT.

This clone appeared once. The CDR3 nucleotides are TGTGCCATAGGGCCGGGAAGGTCGTACCAAGAGACCCAGTACTTC. Its protein is CAIGPGRSYQETQYF. The gene calls are TRBV10-3 and TRBJ2-5, with a weak D call TRBD2 (5 bases). Germline loops: CDR1 ENHRY, CDR2 SYGVKD. The CDR3 runs 15 residues. Trimming pared 9 bases from V and 0 bases from J, leaving 17 bases between.

This sequence joins TRBV9 and TRBJ2-3, with TRBD1 matching 8 bases. CDR3 length: 14 amino acids. The germline V gene encodes CDR1 SGDLS and CDR2 YYNGEE. V shed 7 bases, J shed 7 bases, and the junction held 11 bases outside the gene matches. CDR3 nucleotides: TGTGCCAGCGGAGGACAGGGCCTCCGGAATACGCAGTATTTT. It translates to CASGGQGLRNTQYF.

About this clone: One junction end does not reproduce the germline sequence, and a read error may be involved. This chain joins TRBV7-7 and TRBJ2-5; maybe TRBD1 (6 bases). This CDR3 is built from 14 residues. Germline V lookup: CDR1 SSHAT, CDR2 FNYEAQ (reference sequence). CDR3 DNA: TGTGCTAGCAGCCCTAACCCGACAGGAGAGACCCAGTACTTC. Translation gives CASSPNPTGETQYF.

This chain uses TRBV29-1 with TRBJ2-7; D gene uncertain. Trimming stripped 4 bases from V and 0 bases from J, with 13 bases between. This CDR3 is built from 14 residues. Germline V gene sequence: CDR1 SQVTM, CDR2 ANQGSEA. CDR3 in DNA: TGCAGCGTTGCACTCCGATCCGCCTCCTACGAGCAGTACTTC. Its protein product is CSVALRSASYEQYF.

The chain carries TRBV4-1 and TRBJ2-7; 10 bases are a match to TRBD2. CDR3 length: 15 residues. Germline V gene data show CDR1 as MGHRA and CDR2 as YSYEKL. Unmatched junction bases numbered 3, after V lost 0 bases and J lost 4 bases. The DNA of the CDR3 is TGCGCCAGCAGCCAAGACCCGACTAGCGGGTACGAGCAGTACTTC. Translated, it gives CASSQDPTSGYEQYF.

The chain carries TRBV5-4 and TRBJ2-7, with TRBD2 identical over 9 bases. This CDR3 contains 13 residues. With V trimmed by 3 bases and J by 10 bases, 8 bases remained unmatched. Looked up from germline, CDR1 is SGHNT and CDR2 is YYREEE (reference sequence). The CDR3: CASSWTSEADQYF. Here the CDR3 DNA reads TGTGCCAGCAGCTGGACTAGCGAGGCCGACCAGTACTTC.

The chain links TRBV11-3 to TRBJ2-3; TRBD2 matches 10 bases. V was clipped by 5 bases and J by 10 bases; unmatched bases: 12. Per germline, CDR1 SGHNT and CDR2 YENEEA. This CDR3 is built from 15 residues. CDR3 DNA: TGTGCCAGCAGCCCGCGGACTAGCGGAACCACCCCGCAGTATTTT. Its protein is CASSPRTSGTTPQYF.

V and J are TRBV27 and TRBJ2-7; the match to TRBD1 covers 9 bases. With V trimmed by 4 bases and J by 4 bases, 8 bases remained unmatched. The CDR3 extends over 15 amino acids. Germline CDR1 reads MNHEY; CDR2 reads SMNVEV (reference sequence). CDR3 sequence reads: CASSSGTGYAYEQYF. The CDR3 DNA follows: TGTGCCAGCAGTTCCGGGACAGGGTATGCTTACGAGCAGTACTTC.